The clone carrying this TCR beta chain occurred a few times. The data derive from a study of beta chain features in type 1 diabetes. The authors reverse transcribed all of the isolated RNA, so sequencing captured expressed TCRB transcripts. The data were produced by immunoSEQ multiplex PCR, yet TCRdb's version contains in-frame clones alone and is incomplete. The repertoire holds about 930,000 clones, with about a sixth as singletons. Specimen: naive CD4+ T cells from blood. This TCR was recovered from a young woman in good health.

The chain's CDR3 is CASSLKLAGALDEQFF. The CDR3 nucleotides read TGTGCCAGCAGCTTGAAGCTAGCGGGAGCACTGGATGAGCAGTTCTTC. The chain couples TRBV5-4 to TRBJ2-1; 10 bases agree with TRBD2. The germline CDR1 and CDR2 sequences are SGHNT and YYREEE (reference sequence). The CDR3 contains 16 residues. Trimming took 1 base from V and 8 from J; bases not matched to a gene: 9.